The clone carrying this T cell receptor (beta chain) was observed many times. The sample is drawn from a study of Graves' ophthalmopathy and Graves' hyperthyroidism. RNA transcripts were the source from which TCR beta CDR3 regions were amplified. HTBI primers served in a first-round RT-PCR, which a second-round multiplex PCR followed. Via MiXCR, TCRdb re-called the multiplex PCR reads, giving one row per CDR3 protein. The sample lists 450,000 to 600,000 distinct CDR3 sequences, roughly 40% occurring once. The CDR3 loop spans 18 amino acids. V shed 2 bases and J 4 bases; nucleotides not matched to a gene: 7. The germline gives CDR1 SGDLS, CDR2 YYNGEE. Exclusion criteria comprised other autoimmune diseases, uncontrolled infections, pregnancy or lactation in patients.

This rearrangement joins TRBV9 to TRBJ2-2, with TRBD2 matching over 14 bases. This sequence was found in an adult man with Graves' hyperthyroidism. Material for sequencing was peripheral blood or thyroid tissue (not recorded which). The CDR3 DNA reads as TGTGCCAGCAGCGTGTGGGGACTAGCGGGAGAAAGCACCGGGGAGCTGTTTTTT. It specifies CASSVWGLAGESTGELFF.